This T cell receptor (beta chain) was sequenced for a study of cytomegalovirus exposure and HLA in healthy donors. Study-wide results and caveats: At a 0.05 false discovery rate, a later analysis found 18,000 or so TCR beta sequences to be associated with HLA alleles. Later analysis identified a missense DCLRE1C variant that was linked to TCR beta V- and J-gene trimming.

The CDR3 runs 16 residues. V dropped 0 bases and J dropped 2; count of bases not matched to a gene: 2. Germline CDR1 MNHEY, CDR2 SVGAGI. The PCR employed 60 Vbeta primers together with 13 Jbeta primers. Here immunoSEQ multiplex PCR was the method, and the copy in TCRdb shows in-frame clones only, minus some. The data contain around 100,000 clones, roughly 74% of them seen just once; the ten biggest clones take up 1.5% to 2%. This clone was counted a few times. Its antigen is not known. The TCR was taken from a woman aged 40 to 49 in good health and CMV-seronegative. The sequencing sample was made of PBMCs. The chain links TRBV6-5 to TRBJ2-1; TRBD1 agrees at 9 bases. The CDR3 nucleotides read TGTGCCAGCAGTTACTCCGGGACAGGGCCCTACAATGAGCAGTTCTTC. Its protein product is CASSYSGTGPYNEQFF.